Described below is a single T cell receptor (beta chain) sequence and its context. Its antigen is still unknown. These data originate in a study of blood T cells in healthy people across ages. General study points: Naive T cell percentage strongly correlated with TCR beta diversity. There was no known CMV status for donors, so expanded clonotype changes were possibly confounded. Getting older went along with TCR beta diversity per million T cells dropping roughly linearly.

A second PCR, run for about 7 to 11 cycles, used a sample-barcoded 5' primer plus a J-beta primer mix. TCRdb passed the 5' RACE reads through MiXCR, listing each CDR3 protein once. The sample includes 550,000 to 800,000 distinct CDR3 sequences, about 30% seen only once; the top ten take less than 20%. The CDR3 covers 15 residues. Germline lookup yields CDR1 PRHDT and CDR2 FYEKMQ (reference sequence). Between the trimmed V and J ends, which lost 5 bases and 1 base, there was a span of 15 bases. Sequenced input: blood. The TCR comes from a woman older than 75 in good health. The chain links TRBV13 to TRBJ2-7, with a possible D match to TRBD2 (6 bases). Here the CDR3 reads CASSVVPGESYEQYF. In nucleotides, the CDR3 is TGTGCCAGCAGCGTAGTTCCGGGGGAATCCTACGAGCAGTACTTC.